This TCR beta chain was identified in a study of identifying expanded T cells in peripheral blood. Study-wide results and caveats: Two-week clone count variance significantly increased as total template count grew.

TCRdb keeps only in-frame clones here, not all; method: immunoSEQ multiplex PCR. The table shows approximately 120,000 clones, with 88% occurring only once. Between the trimmed V and J ends, which lost 0 bases and 9 bases, there was a span of 6 bases. Germline-derived CDR1 and CDR2 are MDHEN and SYDVKM. The CDR3 consists of 12 residues. With regard to this clone: Its antigen remains unknown.

No infections or other immune events were documented during collection. Sample: blood. The J gene is TRBJ2-1, the V gene TRBV28; a weak D match, TRBD2 (6 bases). This clonotype was sampled from a person aged 18 to 75 in good health. DNA for the CDR3: TGTGCCAGCAGTTTATGGGGGGGTGAGCAGTTCTTC. Protein product: CASSLWGGEQFF.